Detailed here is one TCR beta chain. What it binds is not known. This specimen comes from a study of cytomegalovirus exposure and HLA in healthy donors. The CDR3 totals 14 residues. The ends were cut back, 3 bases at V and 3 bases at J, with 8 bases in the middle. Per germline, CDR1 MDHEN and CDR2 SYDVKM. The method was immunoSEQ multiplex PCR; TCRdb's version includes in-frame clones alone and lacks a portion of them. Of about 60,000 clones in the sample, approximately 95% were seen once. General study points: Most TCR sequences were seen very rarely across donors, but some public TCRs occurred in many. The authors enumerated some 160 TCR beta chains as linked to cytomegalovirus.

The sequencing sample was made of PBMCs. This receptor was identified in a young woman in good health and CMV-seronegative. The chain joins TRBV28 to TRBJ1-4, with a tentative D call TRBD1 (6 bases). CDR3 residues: CASSLGGPNEKLFF. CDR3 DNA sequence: TGTGCCAGCAGTTTGGGGGGGCCTAATGAAAAACTGTTTTTT.